This T cell receptor beta chain was sequenced in a study of cytomegalovirus exposure and HLA in healthy donors. General study points: Most subjects' HLA-A and HLA-B alleles were reportedly predicted from TCR beta sequences. Among TCR beta chains, those listed as cytomegalovirus-associated numbered around 160.

The donors, nominally healthy at sampling, likely had unrecorded immune exposures. CDR3 length: 13 amino acids. Trimming pared 3 bases from V and 8 bases from J, leaving 11 bases between. Germline CDR1 reads GTSNPN; CDR2 reads SVGIG (reference sequence). Vbeta (60) and Jbeta (13) primers were used in the PCR. TCRdb's table, derived via immunoSEQ multiplex PCR, lists solely in-frame clones and lacks some. The sample holds approximately 150,000 clones; around four fifths are singletons and the top ten take about 13%. This clone was counted a single time. The antigen is undetermined. The TCR was taken from a woman aged 45-60 years in good health and CMV-seropositive. The material sequenced was PBMCs. The chain is built from TRBV30 and TRBJ1-6, with D possibly TRBD1 on 6 matching bases. The CDR3 region is CAWSTGRDSPLHF. CDR3 sequence (DNA): TGTGCCTGGAGCACAGGGCGAGATTCACCCCTCCACTTT. The whole variable domain, remainder taken from reference TRBV30 and TRBJ1-6, is SQTIHQWPATLVQPVGSPLSLECTVEGTSNPNLYWYRQAAGRGLQLLFYSVGIGQISSEVPQNLSASRPQDRQFILSSKKLLLSDSGFYLCAWSTGRDSPLHFGNGTRLTVT.